The present entry profiles one TCR beta chain with its context. It has no known antigen specificity. No much larger clone is present one base from it, and per-base qualities are unavailable. The time point label of this sample denotes: pre-transplant. Thawed unstimulated PBMCs were stained for CD3, CD4 and CD8 and FACS-sorted into CD3+CD4+ and CD3+CD8+ populations. Each of the 8 studied subjects was randomized to immunosuppression withdrawal. The Qiagen DNeasy Blood and Tissue Kit was used for isolation of genomic DNA. This specimen belongs to a study of T cell clones after liver transplantation (dated by TCRdb to between 2018 and 2021). Regarding the complete study: ITN030ST, the source of the samples, was a randomized trial that attempted immunosuppression withdrawal within 2 years of liver transplantation. Donor-reactive T cell clones were identified using TCRbeta sequencing after a pre-transplant mixed lymphocyte reaction and were then followed in post-transplant blood. Until randomization at 12-24 months post-transplant, subjects were given standard immunosuppression, with no induction therapy. The study cohort included 8 liver transplant recipients, of whom 3 were classified as tolerant and 5 as non-tolerant. Tolerance was defined as complete withdrawal of immunosuppression for at least one year without a rise in liver enzymes beyond twice the upper limit of normal. Three of the eight recipients were HCV-positive; the others were transplanted for non-autoimmune, non-viral indications. Blood samples were collected pre-transplant, pre-randomization before withdrawal, and post-randomization after either full withdrawal or failed withdrawal. As an antigen-independent comparator for donor-reactive sequences, third party-reactive TCRbeta sequences were also identified from pre-transplant MLRs. Study-level results and caveats: Because allograft tissue specimens were not available, migration of donor-reactive T cells into the graft, rather than deletion, may have occurred. Conclusions were preliminary, limited by small, heterogeneous patient numbers and non-standardized post-transplant time points. A greater decline was seen for donor-reactive sequences than for third party-reactive sequences, suggesting partial antigen-specific deletion unrelated to withdrawal success. In most of the 8 subjects, regardless of tolerance or HCV status, circulating donor-reactive CD4 TCRbeta sequences dropped significantly post-transplant. After accounting for repertoire turnover, donor-reactive detection was significantly reduced in 7 of 8 subjects for CD4 and 8 of 8 for CD8. In two subjects, low numbers of available donor cells limited the measurable donor-reactive repertoire.

Frozen genomic DNA underwent high-throughput TCRbeta CDR3 sequencing by immunoSEQ, including PCR amplification, mapping, bias correction and internal controls. In the original analysis: Only productive rearrangements were retained, with each unique TCRbeta sequence defined by its CDR3 nucleotide sequence together with its V and J gene. A sequence counted as donor-reactive only if the sequence showed at least 5-fold expansion in CFSE-low cells compared with unstimulated pre-transplant cells and had a frequency of at least 0.01%. Per-subject minimum frequency thresholds, based on the lowest-template unstimulated sample, ensured at least 90% detection power. Jensen-Shannon divergence between the top 1000 TCRbeta sequences post-transplant and pre-transplant was used to measure repertoire turnover. Two-sided Fisher's exact tests were used to test for changes in how often donor-reactive sequences were detected. TCRdb re-hosts the immuneACCESS table, in-frame sequences only. Its copies lack some clones; in the studies checked, an unresolved V gene accounts for under half of them, and the cause for the rest is not known. V and J calls and clone size are given by that table; D and trimming were obtained from the DNA. This sample lists 40,000 to 65,000 clones; approximately 84% were detected once. Jointly, the top ten make up about 8.9% of the sample.

The sequenced sample was CD4+ T cells from blood, obtained before liver transplant. The receptor comes from a human donor who received a liver transplant.

The DNA sequence is given as TGTGCCAGCAGCCTGGTAGTCGGGGAGCTGTTTTTT. It translates to CASSLVVGELFF. This sequence uses TRBV28 and TRBJ2-2; the D gene is not confidently resolved. According to the germline V gene, CDR1 reads MDHEN and CDR2 reads SYDVKM. Deletion took 6 bases off V and 7 bases off J, with a span of 9 bases between the germline ends. The CDR3 goes from the cysteine to the phenylalanine over 12 residues. Only the CDR3 portion is preserved as DNA: 36 bases, with reading frame beginning at the first base.